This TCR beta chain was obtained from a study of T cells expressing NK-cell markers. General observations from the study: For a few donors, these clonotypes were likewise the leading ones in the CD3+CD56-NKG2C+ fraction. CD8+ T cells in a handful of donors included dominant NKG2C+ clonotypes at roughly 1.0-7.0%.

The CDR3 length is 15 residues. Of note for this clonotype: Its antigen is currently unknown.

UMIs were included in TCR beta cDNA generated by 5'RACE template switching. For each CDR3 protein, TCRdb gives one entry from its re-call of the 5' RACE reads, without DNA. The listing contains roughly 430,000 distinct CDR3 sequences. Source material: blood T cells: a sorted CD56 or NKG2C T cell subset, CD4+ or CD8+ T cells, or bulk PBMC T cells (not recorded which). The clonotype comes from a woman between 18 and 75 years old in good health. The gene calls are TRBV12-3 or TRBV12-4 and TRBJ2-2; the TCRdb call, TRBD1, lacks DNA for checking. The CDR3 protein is CASSQEQGATGELFF.